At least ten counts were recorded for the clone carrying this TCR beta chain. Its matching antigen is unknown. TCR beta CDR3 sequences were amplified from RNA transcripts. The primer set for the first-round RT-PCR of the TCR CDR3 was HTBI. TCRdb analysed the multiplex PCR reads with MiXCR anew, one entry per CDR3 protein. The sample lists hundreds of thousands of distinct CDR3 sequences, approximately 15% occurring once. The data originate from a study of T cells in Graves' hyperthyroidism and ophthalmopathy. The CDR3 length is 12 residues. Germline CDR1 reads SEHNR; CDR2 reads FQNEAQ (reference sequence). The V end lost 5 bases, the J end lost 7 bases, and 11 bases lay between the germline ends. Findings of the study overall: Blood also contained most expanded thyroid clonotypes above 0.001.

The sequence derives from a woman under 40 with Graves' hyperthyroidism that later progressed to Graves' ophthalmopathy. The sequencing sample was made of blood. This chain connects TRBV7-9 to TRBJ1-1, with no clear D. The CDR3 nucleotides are TGTGCCAGCAGCCCTCCCCTAGGTGAAGCTTTCTTT. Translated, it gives CASSPPLGEAFF.